This TCR beta chain is drawn from a study of T cells after yellow fever vaccination. Study conclusions and caveats: Of the clonotypes, a small share occurred in both CD4 and CD8 compartments.

From the 5' RACE reads, TCRdb called clonotypes with MiXCR, one entry per CDR3 protein. The table lists around 300,000 distinct CDR3 sequences, approximately 4.5% of them singletons. In its sample, this clonotype was seen many times. Antigen: not known. Germline CDR1 and CDR2: SGHRS and YFSETQ. With 1 base removed from V and 0 bases from J, the gap between germline ends came to 10 bases. This CDR3 contains 15 residues. The material sequenced was PBMCs, taken 15 days after the yellow fever booster vaccination. The receptor comes from a man younger than 35 who received the YFV17D yellow fever vaccine. The J gene is TRBJ2-5, the V gene TRBV5-1; TRBD2 might be the D (5 bases). CDR3 residues: CASSLRGGYQETQYF. CDR3 DNA: TGCGCCAGCAGCTTGCGCGGCGGGTACCAAGAGACCCAGTACTTC.